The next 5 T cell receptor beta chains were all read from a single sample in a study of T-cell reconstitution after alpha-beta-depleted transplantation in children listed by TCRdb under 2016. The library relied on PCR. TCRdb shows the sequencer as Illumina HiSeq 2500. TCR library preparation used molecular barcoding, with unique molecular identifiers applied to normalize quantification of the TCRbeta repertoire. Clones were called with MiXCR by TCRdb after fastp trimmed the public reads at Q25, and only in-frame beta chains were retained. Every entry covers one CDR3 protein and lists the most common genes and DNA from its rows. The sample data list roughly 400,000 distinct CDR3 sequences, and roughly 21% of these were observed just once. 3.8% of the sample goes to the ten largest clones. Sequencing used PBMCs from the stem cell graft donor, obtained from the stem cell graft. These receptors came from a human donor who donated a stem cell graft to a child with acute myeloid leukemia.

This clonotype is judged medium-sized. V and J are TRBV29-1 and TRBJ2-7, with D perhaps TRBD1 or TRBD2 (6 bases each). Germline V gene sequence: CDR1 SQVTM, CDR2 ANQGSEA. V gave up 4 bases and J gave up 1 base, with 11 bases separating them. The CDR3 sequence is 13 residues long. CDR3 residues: CSVAEGGSYEQYF. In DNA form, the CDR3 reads TGCAGCGTTGCAGAGGGGGGTTCCTACGAGCAGTACTTC.

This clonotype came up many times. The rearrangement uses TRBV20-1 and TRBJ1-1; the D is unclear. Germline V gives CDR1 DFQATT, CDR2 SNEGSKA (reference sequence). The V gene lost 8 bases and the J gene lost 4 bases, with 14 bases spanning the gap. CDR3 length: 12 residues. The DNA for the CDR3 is TGCAGTTCCCCTACACCGAGCACTGAAGCTTTCTTT. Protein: CSSPTPSTEAFF.

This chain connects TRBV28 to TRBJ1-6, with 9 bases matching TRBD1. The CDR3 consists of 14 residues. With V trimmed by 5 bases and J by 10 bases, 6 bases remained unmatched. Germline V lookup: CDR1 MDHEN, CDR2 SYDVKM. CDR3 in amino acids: CASSTGTGNSPLHF. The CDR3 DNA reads TGTGCCAGCAGTACCGGGACAGGGAACTCACCCCTCCACTTT.

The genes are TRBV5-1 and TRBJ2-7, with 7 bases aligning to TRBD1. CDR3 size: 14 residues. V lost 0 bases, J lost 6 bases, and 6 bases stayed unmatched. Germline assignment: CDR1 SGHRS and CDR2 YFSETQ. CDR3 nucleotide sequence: TGCGCCAGCAGCTTGGAAGGGGGCCTCCTCGAGCAGTACTTC. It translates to CASSLEGGLLEQYF.

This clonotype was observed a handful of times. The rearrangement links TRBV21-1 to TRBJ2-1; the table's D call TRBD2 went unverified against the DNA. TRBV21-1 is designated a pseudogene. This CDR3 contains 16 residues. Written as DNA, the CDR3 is TGTGCCAGCAGCAAAGGTCTAGCGGGGCCATACAATGAGCAGTTCTTC. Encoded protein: CASSKGLAGPYNEQFF.